The 21 T cell receptor beta chains listed next were all sequenced from one sample in a study of post-analysis software for immune sequencing data. Study conclusions and caveats: Higher frequency in patients than in controls was seen for roughly 5 TRBV segments, with TRBV5-6, TRBV5-1 and TRBV20-1 among them.

TCR beta cDNA libraries had unique molecular identifiers. One entry per CDR3 protein results from TCRdb running MiXCR on the PCR reads. The top ten clones hold roughly 3.4% of a sample with about 200,000 distinct CDR3 sequences, 29% of them seen once. The antigens these receptors bind are not known. Source material: blood. Receptors originate from a girl between 2 and 17 years old with multiple sclerosis.

The rearrangement joins TRBV30 to TRBJ2-7, with TRBD2 as a possible D gene (5 bases). With 0 bases removed from V and 6 bases from J, the gap between germline ends came to 15 bases. The CDR3 has 14 residues. The germline V gene has CDR1 GTSNPN and CDR2 SVGIG (reference sequence). The CDR3 region has the DNA TGTGCCTGGAGTGTTTGGGCCGCGGGCCGCGAGCAGTACTTC. This gives the protein CAWSVWAAGREQYF.

V is TRBV11-2 and J is TRBJ2-1; TRBD2 agrees at 12 bases. The CDR3 is 15 residues long. The V gene end was trimmed by 5 bases and the J gene end by 6 bases; junction bases not matched to a gene: 5. Germline V lookup: CDR1 SGHAT, CDR2 FQNNGV. CDR3 region: CASSPGLAGLNEQFF. The DNA of the CDR3 is TGTGCCAGCAGCCCGGGACTAGCGGGCCTCAATGAGCAGTTCTTC.

This clonotype was seen ten or more times. The chain carries TRBV20-1 and TRBJ2-7; TRBD1 or TRBD2 may be the D gene (5 bases each). CDR3 length: 13 residues. Germline V gene data show CDR1 as DFQATT and CDR2 as SNEGSKA (reference sequence). V was clipped by 2 bases and J by 4 bases, with 12 bases between them. This CDR3 is CSARTGTAYEQYF. CDR3 in DNA: TGCAGTGCTAGAACTGGGACGGCTTACGAGCAGTACTTC.

This clonotype showed up many times. CDR3 region: CSARRDLLLYNEQFF. The DNA for the CDR3 is TGCAGTGCTAGAAGGGACCTCCTCCTCTACAATGAGCAGTTCTTC. The genes are TRBV20-1 and TRBJ2-1, with D perhaps being TRBD1 or TRBD2 (5 bases each). The CDR3 runs 15 residues. V was shortened by 2 bases and J by 3 bases, with 14 bases between the two germline ends. Germline V gene lookup returns CDR1 DFQATT and CDR2 SNEGSKA (reference sequence).

Ten or more counts support this clonotype. The V gene is TRBV4-1, the J gene TRBJ2-7, with D possibly TRBD1 on 6 matching bases. Per the germline V gene, CDR1 is MGHRA and CDR2 is YSYEKL. The V end was cut by 0 bases, the J end by 6 bases, with 12 bases between. The CDR3 consists of 14 residues. In nucleotides, the CDR3 is TGCGCCAGCAGCCAAGATACAGGGATCCGCGAGCAGTACTTC. This translates into CASSQDTGIREQYF.

There are a few counts of this clonotype. The rearrangement uses TRBV27 and TRBJ1-5; maybe TRBD1 (5 bases). The CDR3 sequence is 15 residues long. CDR1 is MNHEY, CDR2 SMNVEV, per germline (reference sequence). V was pared by 6 bases and J by 2 bases, with 14 bases between. The CDR3 DNA is TGTGCCAGCAGGTCTCGGGGGAACGGCAATCAGCCCCAGCATTTT. As protein: CASRSRGNGNQPQHF.

In regard to this clonotype: A read error may explain this, as a much larger clone is one base away. The DNA for the CDR3 is TGTGCCAGCAGAAAGCAGGGTGCCCAGTACCAAGAGACCCAGTTCTTC. It specifies CASRKQGAQYQETQFF. The chain has TRBV6-2 or TRBV6-3 and TRBJ2-5, with a weak D call TRBD1 (5 bases). With the DNA end fitting TRBJ2-1 better, the J assignment may be wrong. There are 16 residues in the CDR3. Germline loops: CDR1 MNHEY, CDR2 SVGEGT.

This clonotype was recorded many times. V gene TRBV20-1 combines with J gene TRBJ2-1; D remains unclear. Germline V CDR1 and CDR2: DFQATT, SNEGSKA (reference sequence). The V end was cut by 5 bases, the J end by 3 bases, with 8 bases between. The CDR3 length is 12 residues. The CDR3 here is CSAPRSYNEQFF. The CDR3 coding sequence is TGCAGTGCTCCCCGTAGCTACAATGAGCAGTTCTTC.

This clonotype was counted many times. The V gene is TRBV20-1, the J gene TRBJ2-5; 7 bases agree with TRBD2. V trimming: 3 bases; J trimming: 5 bases; junction bases outside the gene matches: 6. This CDR3 comprises 13 residues. CDR1 and CDR2 (germline): DFQATT, SNEGSKA (reference sequence). The CDR3 is CSASRPAGETQYF. DNA of the CDR3: TGCAGTGCTAGTCGGCCAGCGGGGGAGACCCAGTACTTC.

This clonotype was recorded a few times. The rearrangement links TRBV5-1 to TRBJ2-5; 8 bases agree with TRBD2. The J call may be faulty, since TRBJ2-7 better matches the DNA end. From germline, CDR1 is SGHRS and CDR2 YFSETQ. The CDR3 runs 14 residues. The CDR3 is CASSLGTSTGEQYF. The DNA of the CDR3 is TGCGCCAGCAGCTTGGGGACTAGCACTGGCGAGCAGTACTTC.

The J gene is TRBJ2-5, the V gene TRBV20-1; D not resolved. CDR1 is DFQATT and CDR2 is SNEGSKA in the germline V gene (reference sequence). V lost 6 bases and J 5 bases, leaving 10 bases between the germline ends. The CDR3 spans 11 residues. In DNA, the CDR3 is TGCAGTGCCAGAATAGGGGAGACCCAGTACTTC. Residues: CSARIGETQYF.

This clonotype was picked up many times. V is TRBV29-1 and J is TRBJ2-3; the D gene is possibly TRBD2 (5 bases). Germline lookup yields CDR1 SQVTM and CDR2 ANQGSEA. V gave up 7 bases and J gave up 0 bases, with 5 bases separating them. The CDR3 covers 11 residues. CDR3 nucleotide sequence: TGCAGCGGGACTAGCACAGATACGCAGTATTTT. Protein product: CSGTSTDTQYF.

The chain uses TRBV5-1 and TRBJ2-3; possibly TRBD2 for D (5 bases). The CDR3 runs 13 residues. Germline CDR1 and CDR2: SGHRS and YFSETQ. V gave up 7 bases and J gave up 5 bases, with 14 bases separating them. The CDR3 region has the DNA TGCGCCAGCCGTACAATCGGAGGAGATACGCAGTATTTT. As protein: CASRTIGGDTQYF.

The sample holds a few counts of this clonotype. The chain couples TRBV27 to TRBJ2-5, with D possibly matching TRBD1 (6 bases). The germline V gene encodes CDR1 MNHEY and CDR2 SMNVEV (reference sequence). CDR3 length: 13 residues. Trimming pared 5 bases from V and 8 bases from J, leaving 15 bases between. CDR3 nucleotide sequence: TGTGCCAGCAGTGCACAGGGTTTTGGAACCCAGTACTTC. Translation: CASSAQGFGTQYF.

This clonotype showed up many times. V usage is TRBV18 and J usage is TRBJ2-1; D is undetermined. Germline lookup yields CDR1 KGHSH and CDR2 LQKENI. This CDR3 comprises 13 residues. V lost 2 bases and J lost 2, with 4 bases in between. The CDR3 nucleotides are TGTGCCAGCTCACCAGACCCCTACAATGAGCAGTTCTTC. It encodes CASSPDPYNEQFF.

This clonotype was counted a few times. V is TRBV7-2 and J is TRBJ2-3, with no clear D. Germline assignment: CDR1 SGHTA and CDR2 FQGNSA. V was trimmed by 5 bases and J by 5 bases, leaving 17 bases between them. The CDR3 is 15 residues long. The CDR3 loop reads CASSTQPGPGDTQYF. The CDR3 DNA reads TGTGCCAGCAGCACCCAGCCCGGGCCCGGAGATACGCAGTATTTT.

As for this clonotype: Germline is not matched at one junction end, which may reflect a read error. The chain has TRBV4-2 and TRBJ2-1; 12 nucleotides match TRBD2. CDR3 length: 21 residues. From germline, CDR1 is LGHNA and CDR2 YNFKEQ. This CDR3 reads CANSLTGGGGASGRDSDEQFF. CDR3 DNA: TGTGCCAACAGCCTCACCGGGGGGGGAGGGGCTAGCGGGAGGGACTCGGATGAGCAGTTCTTC.

This clonotype came up many times. The chain combines TRBV7-6 with TRBJ2-5, with D unresolved. The CDR3 spans 12 residues. CDR1 and CDR2 (germline): SGHVS, FNYEAQ. The V and J ends lost 5 bases and 11 bases respectively, with 15 bases between them. CDR3 bases: TGTGCCAGCAGCCCCGGAGCTCGAAGGCAGTACTTC. Its translation is CASSPGARRQYF.

Ten or more counts support this clonotype. This rearrangement joins TRBV7-2 to TRBJ2-3, with unresolved D. The germline V gene encodes CDR1 SGHTA and CDR2 FQGNSA. There are 16 residues in the CDR3. Trimming removed 0 bases from V and 5 bases from J, with 15 bases in between. The CDR3 sequence: CASSLALRAAIDTQYF. CDR3 coding DNA: TGTGCCAGCAGCTTAGCGCTCCGGGCCGCAATAGATACGCAGTATTTT.

The chain employs TRBV7-8 and TRBJ2-7; 9 positions agree with TRBD2. V dropped 8 bases and J dropped 2; count of bases not matched to a gene: 16. Germline values: CDR1 SGHVS, CDR2 FQNEAQ. The CDR3 totals 17 residues. The CDR3 DNA is TGTGCCAGCGGCTCACTAGGAGGTAGCGGGAGAACCTACGAGCAGTACTTC. Translated: CASGSLGGSGRTYEQYF. Filled out from reference TRBV7-8 and TRBJ2-7, the complete variable domain reads GAGVSQSPRYKVAKRGQDVALRCDPISGHVSLFWYQQALGQGPEFLTYFQNEAQLDKSGLPSDRFFAERPEGSVSTLKIQRTQQEDSAVYLCASGSLGGSGRTYEQYFGPGTRLTVT.

V and J are TRBV5-1 and TRBJ1-2, with D possibly TRBD1 on 6 matching bases. Germline V gives CDR1 SGHRS, CDR2 YFSETQ. V lost 6 bases to trimming and J lost 2 bases, with 17 bases between them. CDR3 length: 15 residues. The CDR3 sequence: CASKEGPGANYGYTF. Here the CDR3 DNA reads TGCGCCAGCAAAGAAGGTCCAGGGGCAAACTATGGCTACACCTTC. The full variable domain, in which reference TRBV5-1 and TRBJ1-2 provide the parts outside the CDR3, is KAGVTQTPRYLIKTRGQQVTLSCSPISGHRSVSWYQQTPGQGLQFLFEYFSETQRNKGNFPGRFSGRQFSNSRSEMNVSTLELGDSALYLCASKEGPGANYGYTFGSGTRLTVV.